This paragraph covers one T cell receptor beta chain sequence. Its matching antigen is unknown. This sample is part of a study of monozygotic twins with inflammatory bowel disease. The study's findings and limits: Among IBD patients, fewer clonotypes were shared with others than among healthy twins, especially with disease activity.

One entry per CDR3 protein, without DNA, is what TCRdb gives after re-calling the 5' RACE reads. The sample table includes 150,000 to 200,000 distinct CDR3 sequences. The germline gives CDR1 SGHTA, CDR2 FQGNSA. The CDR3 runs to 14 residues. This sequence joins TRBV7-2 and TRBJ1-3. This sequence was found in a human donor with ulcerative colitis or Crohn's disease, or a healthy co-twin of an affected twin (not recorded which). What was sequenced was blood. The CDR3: CASSLGGAGNTIYF.